The subject of this entry is one T cell receptor beta chain. Produced via immunoSEQ multiplex PCR; TCRdb's table is partial and in-frame only. The sample holds around 61,000 clones; about 90% are singletons and the top ten take roughly 1.4%. These data belong to a study of T cell changes during pregnancy in multiple sclerosis. The germline V gene encodes CDR1 SGHRS and CDR2 YFSETQ. The CDR3 has 15 amino acids. V gave up 0 bases and J gave up 10 bases, with 17 bases separating them. The specimen was peripheral blood, collected in the third trimester of pregnancy. The receptor comes from a female donor in good health, enrolled as a control in a pregnancy study. The rearrangement links TRBV5-1 to TRBJ2-4; perhaps TRBD1 as D (6 bases). The CDR3 here is CASSLEEGHVPIQYF. In nucleotides, the CDR3 is TGCGCCAGCAGCTTGGAAGAGGGACACGTGCCAATTCAGTACTTC.